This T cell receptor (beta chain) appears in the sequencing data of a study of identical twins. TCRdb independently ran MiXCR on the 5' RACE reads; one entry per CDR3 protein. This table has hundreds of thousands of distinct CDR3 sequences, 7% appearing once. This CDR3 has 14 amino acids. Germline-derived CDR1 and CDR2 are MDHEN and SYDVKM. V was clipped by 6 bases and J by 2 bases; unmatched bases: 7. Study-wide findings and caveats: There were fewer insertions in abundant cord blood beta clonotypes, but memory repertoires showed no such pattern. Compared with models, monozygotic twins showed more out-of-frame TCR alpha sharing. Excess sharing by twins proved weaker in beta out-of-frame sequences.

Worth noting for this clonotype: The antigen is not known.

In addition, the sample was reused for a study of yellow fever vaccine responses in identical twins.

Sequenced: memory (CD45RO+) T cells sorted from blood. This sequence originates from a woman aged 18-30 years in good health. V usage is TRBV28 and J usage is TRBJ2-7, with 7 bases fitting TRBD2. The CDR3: CASSSSGGTYEQYF. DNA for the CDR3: TGTGCCAGCAGCTCCTCCGGGGGGACCTACGAGCAGTACTTC. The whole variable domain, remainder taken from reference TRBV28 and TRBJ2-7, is DVKVTQSSRYLVKRTGEKVFLECVQDMDHENMFWYRQDPGLGLRLIYFSYDVKMKEKGDIPEGYSVSREKKERFSLILESASTNQTSMYLCASSSSGGTYEQYFGPGTRLTVT.